These 19 T cell receptor beta chains came from one sample sequenced in a study of low-dose radiotherapy and immunotherapy resistance in tumors. Regarding time point: before trial treatment. PCR amplification of the TCRs was performed with Phusion for 20 PCR cycles, and it relied on a constant-region primer together with a V-primer adapter. One entry per CDR3 protein results from TCRdb running MiXCR on the reads. The sample lists about 47,000 distinct CDR3 sequences, 12% occurring once. Sequenced material: PBMCs, taken before treatment. The receptors derive from a female donor with ovarian cancer.

The table lists this clonotype with many counts. The chain employs TRBV19 and TRBJ1-5, with TRBD1 matching 12 bases. CDR1 is LNHDA, CDR2 SQIVND, per germline (reference sequence). The CDR3 runs to 17 residues. V lost 3 bases to trimming and J lost 3 bases; unmatched junction nucleotides: 6. The DNA for the CDR3 is TGTGCCAGTAGTATCCTCTTGGGACAGGGGGCCAATCAGCCCCAGCATTTT. This sequence encodes CASSILLGQGANQPQHF.

This clonotype was recorded many times. The chain combines TRBV7-2 with TRBJ2-1; 9 bases are shared with TRBD2. This CDR3 spans 14 amino acids. The germline V gene encodes CDR1 SGHTA and CDR2 FQGNSA. V trimming: 5 bases; J trimming: 6 bases; junction bases outside the gene matches: 5. The CDR3, as DNA: TGTGCCAGCAGCCCAAGACTAGCGGTCAATGAGCAGTTCTTC. It specifies CASSPRLAVNEQFF.

With regard to this clonotype: A single base is all that separates this from a far larger clone, so a read error is likely. The chain is built from TRBV28 and TRBJ2-1; 8 bases are a match to TRBD1. Trimming at V came to 6 bases and at J to 10 bases, leaving 11 bases not matched to a gene. CDR3 size: 14 residues. The germline CDR1 and CDR2 sequences are MDHEN and SYDVKM. CDR3 loop: CASSTGQVSYEQFF. The CDR3 nucleotides are TGTGCCAGCAGCACGGGACAGGTCTCCTACGAGCAGTTCTTC.

This clonotype was observed at least ten times. This rearrangement joins TRBV6-5 to TRBJ1-4, with D tentatively TRBD1 (6 bases). Between the trimmed V and J ends, which lost 6 bases and 2 bases, there was a span of 10 bases. The CDR3 loop spans 14 amino acids. Germline CDR1 and CDR2: MNHEY and SVGAGI. CDR3 sequence reads: CASSGGATNEKLFF. Written as DNA, the CDR3 is TGTGCCAGCAGCGGGGGCGCGACTAATGAAAAACTGTTTTTT.

At least ten counts were recorded for this clonotype. The chain has TRBV5-1 and TRBJ2-7, with TRBD2 matching 9 bases. V shed 2 bases and J 3 bases; nucleotides not matched to a gene: 6. The CDR3 has 15 residues. Germline lookup yields CDR1 SGHRS and CDR2 YFSETQ. Here the CDR3 DNA reads TGCGCCAGCAGCTTCCAAGCGGGAGGACTCTACGAGCAGTACTTC. It yields the protein CASSFQAGGLYEQYF.

In its sample, this clonotype was seen many times. This chain uses TRBV6-5 with TRBJ2-6; possible D gene TRBD2, 7 bases. Trimming shortened V by 5 bases and J by 5 bases, and 19 bases separated the two germline ends. The CDR3 consists of 17 residues. Germline V gene lookup returns CDR1 MNHEY and CDR2 SVGAGI. CDR3 region: CASSQLVGGARANVLTF. CDR3 coding DNA: TGTGCCAGCAGTCAACTCGTGGGGGGGGCCAGGGCCAACGTCCTGACTTTC.

This clonotype was seen many times. The rearrangement links TRBV5-6 to TRBJ2-5, with no clear D. Germline V CDR1 and CDR2: SGHDT, YYEEEE. Trimming shortened V by 1 base and J by 2 bases, and 6 bases separated the two germline ends. The CDR3 consists of 13 residues. CDR3 bases: TGTGCCAGCAGCTTGTACCGACAAGAGACCCAGTACTTC. This gives the protein CASSLYRQETQYF.

This clonotype was counted ten times or more. CDR3 bases: TGTGCCAGCAGTCGAGCGGGGCTGGGAAATCAGCCCCAGCATTTT. Protein product: CASSRAGLGNQPQHF. The rearrangement links TRBV2 to TRBJ1-5, with D possibly matching TRBD1 (5 bases). The V and J ends lost 5 bases and 4 bases respectively, with 15 bases between them. This CDR3 contains 15 residues. Germline V gene sequence: CDR1 SNHLY, CDR2 FYNNEI.

This clonotype was detected many times. The gene calls are TRBV5-4 and TRBJ2-1; TRBD2 matches 8 bases. This CDR3 spans 15 amino acids. CDR1 and CDR2 (germline): SGHNT, YYREEE (reference sequence). The V segment lost 4 bases and the J segment 5 bases; nucleotides outside the gene matches: 8. The CDR3: CASSRVGGADNEQFF. The CDR3 nucleotides read TGTGCCAGCAGCCGGGTCGGGGGGGCCGACAATGAGCAGTTCTTC.

This clonotype was recorded many times. The chain uses TRBV18 and TRBJ2-7; 9 nucleotides align to TRBD1. CDR3 size: 15 residues. The V segment lost 3 bases and the J segment 3 bases; nucleotides outside the gene matches: 6. From germline, CDR1 is KGHSH and CDR2 LQKENI. The CDR3 bases are TGTGCCAGCTCACCTAGACCGGACAGGGGCTACGAGCAGTACTTC. Translating gives CASSPRPDRGYEQYF.

This clonotype has a count of ten or more. This chain connects TRBV6-4 to TRBJ2-2, with 8 nucleotides matching TRBD2. Germline V lookup: CDR1 MRHNA, CDR2 SNTAGT. The CDR3 runs to 15 residues. Unmatched junction bases numbered 4, after V lost 3 bases and J lost 4 bases. For the CDR3, the DNA is TGTGCCAGCAGTGAGACTAGCGTAATCACCGGGGAGCTGTTTTTT. This sequence encodes CASSETSVITGELFF.

This clonotype was counted ten times or more. V is TRBV10-3 and J is TRBJ1-1, with D possibly matching TRBD1 (6 bases). CDR3 size: 14 residues. The germline gives CDR1 ENHRY, CDR2 SYGVKD. Trimming removed 0 bases at V and 6 bases at J, with 11 bases between. CDR3 DNA sequence: TGTGCCATCAGTGAGTCCGGAGGGGGGGCTGAAGCTTTCTTT. Protein product: CAISESGGGAEAFF.

With regard to this clonotype: With a far larger clone one base away, a read error is the likely cause. The CDR3 protein is CASSQDHPGKASVETQFF. The DNA of the CDR3 is TGCGCCAGCAGCCAAGATCACCCCGGGAAGGCGTCCGTGGAGACCCAGTTCTTC. The rearrangement joins TRBV4-1 to TRBJ2-1; D might be TRBD2 (5 bases). Looked up from germline, CDR1 is MGHRA and CDR2 is YSYEKL. The CDR3 extends over 18 amino acids. V was clipped by 0 bases and J by 13 bases, with 28 bases between them.

This clonotype was seen at least ten times. V gene TRBV29-1 combines with J gene TRBJ2-5; D is ambiguous. Trimming cost V 3 bases and J 4 bases, with 3 bases left between them. The CDR3 loop spans 10 amino acids. Germline CDR1 SQVTM, CDR2 ANQGSEA. The CDR3 DNA follows: TGCAGCGTTGAGTTAGAGACCCAGTACTTC. Translated, it gives CSVELETQYF.

This clonotype showed up many times. The chain uses TRBV5-1 and TRBJ1-2, with a weak D call TRBD1 (6 bases). The length of the CDR3 is 15 residues. Per the germline V gene, CDR1 is SGHRS and CDR2 is YFSETQ. V was shortened by 0 bases and J by 8 bases, with 17 bases between the two germline ends. The CDR3 is CASSLGGQTRRGYTF. In nucleotides, the CDR3 is TGCGCCAGCAGCTTGGGAGGACAGACCCGCAGAGGCTACACCTTC.

This clonotype has at least ten counts. The rearrangement joins TRBV20-1 to TRBJ2-7; TRBD1 might be the D (7 bases). The V and J ends lost 6 bases and 3 bases respectively, with 18 bases between them. Germline V gene lookup returns CDR1 DFQATT and CDR2 SNEGSKA (reference sequence). CDR3 length: 14 residues. The CDR3 loop is CSAFRAGGFYEQYF. DNA for the CDR3: TGCAGTGCCTTCCGGGCAGGGGGGTTCTACGAGCAGTACTTC.

This clonotype was counted ten times or more. V usage is TRBV28 and J usage is TRBJ2-2, with D possibly being TRBD1 (6 bases). Looked up from germline, CDR1 is MDHEN and CDR2 is SYDVKM. Trimming stripped 7 bases from V and 2 bases from J, with 17 bases between. This CDR3 has 16 amino acids. In nucleotides, the CDR3 is TGTGCCAGCACGACCTGGGGGCAGGGAAACACCGGGGAGCTGTTTTTT. This gives the protein CASTTWGQGNTGELFF.

Points on this clonotype: This is likely an artifact of a read error, given a far larger clone one base away. The genes are TRBV6-1 and TRBJ2-2, with TRBD1 matching 7 bases. J gave up 5 bases and V 9 bases, and 6 bases lay outside the gene matches. The CDR3 extends over 13 amino acids. CDR1 is MNHNS and CDR2 is SASEGT in the germline V gene. CDR3 in amino acids: CARSKTGTGELFF. In DNA form, the CDR3 reads TGTGCCAGGAGTAAGACAGGGACCGGGGAGCTGTTTTTT.

The table lists this clonotype with many counts. The chain combines TRBV13 with TRBJ1-3, with TRBD1 identical over 7 bases. The ends lost 4 bases at V and 0 bases at J; junction bases unmatched: 3. This CDR3 has 15 residues. Germline loops: CDR1 PRHDT, CDR2 FYEKMQ (reference sequence). The CDR3 DNA reads TGTGCCAGCAGCTCCTGGACAGGCTCTGGAAACACCATATATTTT. This codes for CASSSWTGSGNTIYF.